The clone carrying this TCR beta chain was seen at least ten times. Its target is not known. CDR3-region Arm-PCR and iRepertoire HTBI primers produced the TCR beta libraries. TCRdb fed the multiplex PCR reads into MiXCR, producing one record per CDR3 protein. The sample shows a few hundred thousand distinct CDR3 sequences, approximately 12% of them seen only once. Sample time point: newly diagnosed GD, antithyroid drugs for less than 3 months. PBMC RNA served as the TCR library source. Germline V CDR1 and CDR2: DFQATT, SNEGSKA (reference sequence). Deletions cut 3 bases from V and 6 bases from J, with 24 bases between. This CDR3 has 17 residues. This specimen belongs to a study of regulatory T cells in long-lasting Graves disease. Across the whole study: Antithyroid drug intake by newly diagnosed Graves' patients had lasted under 3 months. Whole-study findings and limits: Persistent patients shared more public clonotypes (under 3,000) than newly diagnosed patients (over 900).

These data were likewise used in another study, on T cells in Graves' hyperthyroidism and ophthalmopathy. This second report adds: The HTBI primer set drove a first-round RT-PCR of the TCR CDR3.

This rearrangement joins TRBV20-1 to TRBJ2-1; D possibly corresponds to TRBD2 (5 bases). The receptor comes from a woman aged 18-30 years with Graves disease. The sequences come from peripheral blood mononuclear cells (PBMCs), collected at new diagnosis, from a patient treated with antithyroid drugs. In DNA, the CDR3 is TGCAGTGCTAGTGGAGGACGGGAATTCCTCTTGGGCAATGAGCAGTTCTTC. This encodes CSASGGREFLLGNEQFF.